This T cell receptor beta chain was sequenced for a study of cytomegalovirus exposure and HLA in healthy donors. Turning to the study itself: The use of the same platform for the 90 to 150 validation repertoires and the 550 to 700 first-cohort repertoires was reported by a later analysis.

In regard to this clone: Its antigen is not known.

Clones were sequenced by immunoSEQ multiplex PCR, and TCRdb holds only the in-frame ones, with some missing. The top ten hold 5.8% of the sample, which has 50,000 to 80,000 clones, 90% to 95% seen once. V was cut by 6 bases and J by 4 bases, with 7 bases left in between. CDR1 and CDR2 (germline): MNHEY, SMNVEV (reference sequence). The CDR3 contains 12 residues. Study-level findings and limits: Three CMV-associated chains proved CMV antigen-specific in vitro. The study flagged approximately 180 TCR beta chains as cytomegalovirus-associated.

This rearrangement joins TRBV27 to TRBJ2-1; no clear D. Sample: PBMCs. The TCR was taken from a woman younger than 30 in good health and CMV-seropositive. CDR3 DNA sequence: TGTGCCAGCAGAGAGACTTACAATGAGCAGTTCTTC. It translates to CASRETYNEQFF.